This entry features one T cell receptor beta chain sequence. What it recognizes is unknown. These data come from a study of T cell responses to AZD1222 COVID-19 vaccine. General study findings and limits: Spike-specific TCR breadth rose after two AZD1222 doses, and depth rose as well.

Clones were read by immunoSEQ multiplex PCR, and TCRdb kept only the in-frame ones, dropping some. Seen here are more than 120,000 clones, about 86% observed once, and the top ten hold around 5%. CDR1 and CDR2 (germline): ENHRY, SYGVKD. The CDR3 spans 16 residues. The junction had 6 bases not matched to a gene; V was cut back by 2 bases and J by 7 bases. The gene calls are TRBV10-3 and TRBJ2-1; TRBD2 matches 12 bases. The sample was peripheral blood, taken 28 days after the second AZD1222 dose. The origin of this receptor is an adult who received the AZD1222 COVID-19 vaccine. CDR3 in amino acids: CAISEEGLAGRNEQFF. CDR3 nucleotide sequence: TGTGCCATCAGTGAGGAAGGACTAGCGGGGCGTAATGAGCAGTTCTTC.